Each of the 10 T cell receptor beta chains below was sequenced from the same sample in a study of T cells in Graves' hyperthyroidism and ophthalmopathy. The CDR3 regions of TCR beta were amplified from RNA transcripts. The primer set for the first-round RT-PCR of the TCR CDR3 was HTBI. From the multiplex PCR reads, TCRdb called clonotypes with MiXCR, one entry per CDR3 protein. The sample records nearly 600,000 distinct CDR3 sequences, 12% to 15% being singletons. Input material: blood. The receptors here all came from a woman under 30 with Graves' ophthalmopathy.

This clonotype was seen many times. The chain uses TRBV18 and TRBJ1-2, with a tentative D call TRBD1 (5 bases). This CDR3 is 13 amino acids long. V was clipped by 2 bases and J by 4 bases, with 8 bases between them. The germline gives CDR1 KGHSH, CDR2 LQKENI. The DNA of the CDR3 is TGTGCCAGCTCACCAGAGGGGACCTATGGCTACACCTTC. This sequence encodes CASSPEGTYGYTF.

The chain employs TRBV6-2 or TRBV6-3 and TRBJ2-1; TRBD2 matches 7 bases. This CDR3 has 16 amino acids. Trimming took 2 bases from V and 7 from J; bases not matched to a gene: 11. CDR1 and CDR2 (germline): MNHEY, SVGEGT. DNA of the CDR3: TGTGCCAGCAGTTACCGAAGCGGGACCTTAGGTAATGAGCAGTTCTTC. Amino acid sequence: CASSYRSGTLGNEQFF.

This clonotype was seen many times. V and J are TRBV28 and TRBJ2-7; possible D gene TRBD1, 6 bases. Germline V gene lookup returns CDR1 MDHEN and CDR2 SYDVKM. V lost 6 bases, J lost 2 bases, and 8 bases lay in between. The CDR3 has 12 amino acids. The CDR3 DNA sequence: TGTGCCAGCAGCTACAGGGCCTACGAGCAGTACTTC. This sequence encodes CASSYRAYEQYF.

About this clonotype: This may arise from a read error, as a much more abundant clone is one base away. The rearrangement joins TRBV6-1 to TRBJ2-7; 8 positions agree with TRBD2. J gave up 0 bases and V 5 bases, and 0 bases lay outside the gene matches. The CDR3 is 13 amino acids. The germline V gene encodes CDR1 MNHNS and CDR2 SASEGT. CDR3: CASSRGGSYEQYF. In DNA, the CDR3 is TGTGCCAGCAGTCGGGGGGGCTCCTACGAGCAGTACTTC.

This clonotype occurred many times. The chain is built from TRBV28 and TRBJ1-3; 9 bases are shared with TRBD1. This CDR3 region has 15 residues. In germline, CDR1 is MDHEN, CDR2 SYDVKM. Trimming removed 6 bases from V and 0 bases from J; junction bases left unmatched: 3. Here the CDR3 DNA reads TGTGCCAGCAGCCAGACAGGGGGCTCTGGAAACACCATATATTTT. Translated: CASSQTGGSGNTIYF.

This clonotype was recorded many times. The chain carries TRBV19 and TRBJ2-1; TRBD2 matches at 8 bases. CDR3 size: 14 residues. Germline CDR1 and CDR2: LNHDA and SQIVND (reference sequence). Trimming took 7 bases from V and 4 from J; bases not matched to a gene: 6. The CDR3 protein is CASTPGGGYNEQFF. DNA of the CDR3: TGTGCCAGTACCCCTGGCGGGGGGTACAATGAGCAGTTCTTC.

This clonotype has at least ten counts. J is TRBJ1-2 and V is TRBV2, with 10 positions matching TRBD1. Germline values: CDR1 SNHLY, CDR2 FYNNEI. Germline trimming cut 3 bases from V and 2 bases from J; bases unmatched to any gene: 6. The CDR3 loop spans 16 amino acids. The DNA of the CDR3 is TGTGCCAGCAGTGACCCGGGACAGGGGAACAACTATGGCTACACCTTC. Residues: CASSDPGQGNNYGYTF.

This clonotype has only a few counts. The CDR3 nucleotides are TGTGCCACTAGGGAGGGATACAATGAGCAGTTCTTC. This gives the protein CATREGYNEQFF. The J gene is TRBJ2-1, the V gene TRBV7-9; TRBD2 agrees at 7 bases. The trim removed 10 bases at V and 4 bases at J, leaving 4 bases unmatched. Germline CDR1 and CDR2: SEHNR and FQNEAQ (reference sequence). The CDR3 is 12 amino acids.

The chain joins TRBV2 to TRBJ1-2; D not resolved. V was pared by 4 bases and J by 4 bases, with 13 bases between. The CDR3 loop spans 14 amino acids. Germline assignment: CDR1 SNHLY and CDR2 FYNNEI. This chain's CDR3 is CASSVTGEVYGYTF. CDR3 nucleotide sequence: TGTGCCAGCAGTGTTACCGGGGAGGTCTATGGCTACACCTTC. The whole variable domain, remainder taken from reference TRBV2 and TRBJ1-2, is EPEVTQTPSHQVTQMGQEVILRCVPISNHLYFYWYRQILGQKVEFLVSFYNNEISEKSEIFDDQFSVERPDGSNFTLKIRSTKLEDSAMYFCASSVTGEVYGYTFGSGTRLTVV.

In this sample, this clonotype turned up many times. The chain carries TRBV12-3 or TRBV12-4 and TRBJ1-2, with 9 bases fitting TRBD1. Trimming removed 7 bases from V and 6 bases from J; junction bases left unmatched: 6. The CDR3 totals 13 residues. CDR3 nucleotide sequence: TGTGCCAGCACCCTGACAGGGGGGGATGGCTACACCTTC. This translates into CASTLTGGDGYTF.